A selection of T cell receptor beta chains follows, all from one sample in a study of blood T cell repertoires in COVID-19. Assay used: immunoSEQ multiplex PCR; TCRdb lists only in-frame clones, some missing. The data hold under 200,000 clones, with 65% to 85% observed a single time. The material sequenced was peripheral blood. These receptors originate from a woman aged 55-70 years with acute or convalescent COVID-19. CDR3s include the opening cysteine and the closing phenylalanine or tryptophan. The D gene is left open where the match is weak. Size is omitted from some rows. Given values are once, few, many or a class for expanded clones.

size	V	D	J	CDR3	DNA
-	TRBV6-2/TRBV6-3	TRBD1	TRBJ1-2	CASSMDRDHGYTF	TGTGCCAGCAGTATGGACAGGGATCATGGCTACACCTTC
-	TRBV5-4	-	TRBJ2-7	CASSLGGSNVYEQYF	TGTGCCAGCAGCTTGGGGGGCTCTAACGTGTACGAGCAGTACTTC
-	TRBV7-9	-	TRBJ1-1	CASTAGGEAFF	TGTGCCAGCACCGCGGGGGGTGAAGCTTTCTTT
once	TRBV7-3	TRBD1	TRBJ2-2	CASRDRGQTGELFF	TGTGCCAGCCGGGACAGGGGGCAAACCGGGGAGCTGTTTTTT
-	TRBV27	TRBD1	TRBJ2-7	CASSLKVAGTGVYEQYF	TGTGCCAGCAGTTTAAAAGTTGCCGGGACAGGGGTCTACGAGCAGTACTTC
once	TRBV5-1	-	TRBJ1-4	CASSLVAGDHEKLFF	TGCGCCAGCAGCTTGGTGGCAGGGGACCATGAAAAACTGTTTTTT
once	TRBV6-5	-	TRBJ2-1	CASSQGSWQFF	TGTGCCAGCAGTCAGGGGAGTTGGCAGTTCTTC
-	TRBV5-1	TRBD1	TRBJ1-2	CASSLQGTGYGYTF	TGCGCCAGCAGTTTACAAGGGACAGGGTATGGCTACACCTTC
-	TRBV7-9	-	TRBJ2-2	CASSPQGATGELFF	TGTGCCAGCAGCCCTCAGGGCGCCACCGGGGAGCTGTTTTTT
-	TRBV7-2	-	TRBJ1-1	CASSLAQINTEAFF	TGTGCCAGCAGCTTAGCACAGATTAACACTGAAGCTTTCTTT
-	TRBV4-3	-	TRBJ2-3	CASSQEWGEETDTQYF	TGCGCCAGCAGCCAAGAGTGGGGCGAGGAGACAGATACGCAGTATTTT
-	TRBV19	TRBD1	TRBJ2-7	CASSILGDSTPSYGQYF	TGTGCCAGTAGTATACTTGGGGACAGTACCCCCTCCTACGGGCAGTACTTC
-	TRBV11-2	TRBD1	TRBJ1-6	CASSFTGTGYSPLHF	TGTGCCAGCAGCTTCACCGGGACAGGGTACTCACCCCTCCACTTT
-	TRBV7-3	-	TRBJ1-1	CASSVGGTEAFF	TGTGCCAGCAGCGTCGGGGGGACTGAAGCTTTCTTT
few	TRBV6-5	-	TRBJ1-2	CASSYGGGANYGYTF	TGTGCCAGCAGTTACGGCGGCGGAGCTAACTATGGCTACACCTTC
-	TRBV2	-	TRBJ1-1	CASSYRENTEAFF	TGTGCCAGCAGTTACAGGGAGAACACTGAAGCTTTCTTT
-	TRBV28	TRBD1	TRBJ1-5	CASSTGDRGFRNQPQHF	TGTGCCAGCAGTACAGGGGACAGGGGGTTTAGGAATCAGCCCCAGCATTTT
-	TRBV25-1	TRBD1	TRBJ1-5	CASSERGPMQPQHF	TGTGCCAGCAGTGAAAGGGGGCCGATGCAGCCCCAGCATTTT
few	TRBV9	-	TRBJ1-2	CASSVGGSNRDYTF	TGTGCCAGCAGCGTAGGAGGGTCCAATCGGGACTACACCTTC
-	TRBV7-9	-	TRBJ1-4	CASSVLTGNEKLFF	TGTGCCAGCAGCGTTCTTACAGGGAATGAAAAACTGTTTTTT
-	TRBV11-3	-	TRBJ1-1	CASSFMGGEAFF	TGTGCCAGCAGTTTTATGGGGGGTGAAGCTTTCTTT
-	TRBV30	-	TRBJ1-2	CAWSAPPERYGYTF	TGTGCCTGGAGTGCCCCTCCAGAGCGCTATGGCTACACCTTC
-	TRBV11-2	-	TRBJ2-2	CASSSGGGTGNTGELFF	TGTGCCAGCAGCTCTGGGGGAGGGACAGGGAACACCGGGGAGCTGTTTTTT
-	TRBV7-2	-	TRBJ1-5	CASSVRGGQPQHF	TGTGCCAGCAGCGTGCGGGGTGGCCAGCCCCAGCATTTT
-	TRBV9	-	TRBJ2-7	CASSVDRGEQYF	TGTGCCAGCAGCGTAGATCGAGGCGAGCAGTACTTC